This paragraph reports one TCR beta chain. Antigen: not known. V lost 10 bases to trimming and J lost 3 bases, with 15 bases between them. The germline CDR1 and CDR2 sequences are LNHDA and SQIVND (reference sequence). The CDR3 is 13 amino acids. The sample is drawn from a study of somatic mutations in cytotoxic T cells in rheumatoid arthritis. Women made up about 53% of the healthy controls, who were blood donors with a median age of about 54 years (range about 21-75). Researchers isolated CD4+ and CD8+ cells by positive magnetic bead selection and then checked their purity by flow cytometry. TCRdb's copy holds only in-frame clones and misses some; the assay was immunoSEQ multiplex PCR. The profile shows about 20,000 clones, 86% of them singletons. Regarding the study as a whole: There were 8 of 65 patients in whom the largest CD8+ clone exceeded 20% of CD8+ cells.

This clonotype was sampled from a woman aged 45-65 years in good health. This chain uses TRBV19 with TRBJ1-1; a possible D gene is TRBD1 (6 bases). Sequenced input: CD8+ T cells sorted from blood. For the CDR3, the DNA is TGTGCCACCTCCACAGGGCCGGACACTGAAGCTTTCTTT. Encoded protein: CATSTGPDTEAFF.